The rows below give T cell receptor beta chains drawn from one sample of a study of tumour-infiltrating T cells in Burkitt lymphoma. Only in-frame clones appear in the TCRdb table, and some are missing; sequencing was by immunoSEQ multiplex PCR. Of more than 1,500 clones listed, around 20% are singletons. The specimen was tumor tissue. Receptors were obtained from a human donor with diffuse large B-cell lymphoma. Both conserved end residues are part of each CDR3. Fields, in order: CDR3 DNA, CDR3 protein, J gene, V gene, clone size, D gene. The D gene is left open where the match is weak. Only part of the rows carry a size: once, few, many, or a class if the clone is expanded.

DNA: TGTGCCAGCAGCGTAGGTTCCATTTACGGGGAGCTGTTTTTT; CDR3: CASSVGSIYGELFF; J: TRBJ2-2; V: TRBV9; size: .; D: .
DNA: TGTGCCAGCAGTACGGCCGTTGACGGCCACGGGGAGCTGTTTTTT; CDR3: CASSTAVDGHGELFF; J: TRBJ2-2; V: TRBV6-5; size: few; D: .
DNA: TGTGCCAGCAGCTCCGGAGGGCCCACAGATACGCAGTATTTT; CDR3: CASSSGGPTDTQYF; J: TRBJ2-3; V: TRBV11-2; size: few; D: .
DNA: TGCGCCAGCAGCCAAGTCGGAAACACCGGGGAGCTATTTTTT; CDR3: CASSQVGNTGELFF; J: TRBJ2-2; V: TRBV4-3; size: few; D: .
DNA: TGTGCCAGCAGTTTTCCCGGGATGGAGCAGTTCTTC; CDR3: CASSFPGMEQFF; J: TRBJ2-1; V: TRBV27; size: .; D: .
DNA: TGTGCCAGCAGCTCCTGGCAGGCCGGGGAGCTGTTTTTT; CDR3: CASSSWQAGELFF; J: TRBJ2-2; V: TRBV9; size: .; D: .
DNA: TGTGCCAGCAGTTTAAATGGGGGGGCCTCCTACAATGAGCAGTTCTTC; CDR3: CASSLNGGASYNEQFF; J: TRBJ2-1; V: TRBV28; size: few; D: .
DNA: TGTGCCAGCCTCGGGGAAGCGCCCTCTGGGGCCAACGTCCTGACTTTC; CDR3: CASLGEAPSGANVLTF; J: TRBJ2-6; V: TRBV2; size: .; D: .
DNA: TGTGCCAGCAGTGACCCGGGACAGTCCTACGAGCAGTACTTC; CDR3: CASSDPGQSYEQYF; J: TRBJ2-7; V: TRBV6-1; size: .; D: TRBD1
DNA: TGTGCCAGCAGCTTGGAATTAGCGGGAGCCGATGAGCAGTTCTTC; CDR3: CASSLELAGADEQFF; J: TRBJ2-1; V: TRBV5-6; size: .; D: TRBD2
DNA: TGTGCCAGCAATGAGGTTTCGTCCTATGGCTACACCTTC; CDR3: CASNEVSSYGYTF; J: TRBJ1-2; V: TRBV6-1; size: .; D: .
DNA: TGTGCCAGCAGATTGACAGGGTTGAACTATGGCTACACCTTC; CDR3: CASRLTGLNYGYTF; J: TRBJ1-2; V: TRBV5-5; size: .; D: TRBD1
DNA: TGTGCCACCAGCAGAGATATCGGGCAGAGGAACACCGGGGAGCTGTTTTTT; CDR3: CATSRDIGQRNTGELFF; J: TRBJ2-2; V: TRBV15; size: few; D: .
DNA: TGTGCCAGCAGCTTAGGGGACGAGCAGTACTTC; CDR3: CASSLGDEQYF; J: TRBJ2-7; V: TRBV7-9; size: .; D: .
DNA: TGTGCCAGCAGCTTGTACACCTGGACAGAAGTCTATGGCTACACCTTC; CDR3: CASSLYTWTEVYGYTF; J: TRBJ1-2; V: TRBV5-6; size: .; D: .
DNA: TGTGCCAGCAGCTTAGACGGCTATGGCTACACCTTC; CDR3: CASSLDGYGYTF; J: TRBJ1-2; V: TRBV7-9; size: .; D: .
DNA: TGTGCCAGCAGCTTCCGGGGGATGAACACTGAAGCTTTCTTT; CDR3: CASSFRGMNTEAFF; J: TRBJ1-1; V: TRBV7-2; size: few; D: .
DNA: TGTGCCAGCAGCTCTACTGGACTAGTGGGGGAGACCCAGTACTTC; CDR3: CASSSTGLVGETQYF; J: TRBJ2-5; V: TRBV7-3; size: few; D: TRBD2
DNA: TGTGCCAGCAGACGACTAGCGGGTGACACAGATACGCAGTATTTT; CDR3: CASRRLAGDTDTQYF; J: TRBJ2-3; V: TRBV14; size: .; D: TRBD2
DNA: TGTGCCAGCTCACTCGGGGGCGCGAACACTGAAGCTTTCTTT; CDR3: CASSLGGANTEAFF; J: TRBJ1-1; V: TRBV18; size: .; D: .
DNA: TGTGCCAGTAGTATCACTAGCGGGAGGCGCTATGAGCAGTTCTTC; CDR3: CASSITSGRRYEQFF; J: TRBJ2-1; V: TRBV19; size: .; D: TRBD2
DNA: TGTGCCATCAGTGAGAGGGTTTGGGTCGAGCAGTACTTC; CDR3: CAISERVWVEQYF; J: TRBJ2-7; V: TRBV10-3; size: few; D: .
DNA: TGTGCCAGCAGCCCCTCTTCGGTAGCATGGTACGAGCAGTACTTC; CDR3: CASSPSSVAWYEQYF; J: TRBJ2-7; V: TRBV7-9; size: large; D: .
DNA: TGTGCCAGCAAAACGGGCAGGGGCTCTCAGCCCCAGCATTTT; CDR3: CASKTGRGSQPQHF; J: TRBJ1-5; V: TRBV21-1; size: few; D: .
DNA: TGTGCTAGTGGTTTGGAAGGGGGAGGCTATAGCTCTGGAAACACCATATATTTT; CDR3: CASGLEGGGYSSGNTIYF; J: TRBJ1-3; V: TRBV12-5; size: few; D: .
DNA: TGTGCCAGCAGTTACACCCTTCGGACCCAAAATGAGCAGTTCTTC; CDR3: CASSYTLRTQNEQFF; J: TRBJ2-1; V: TRBV6-5; size: .; D: .
DNA: TGCGCCAGCAGCTTAAAGGGATCTTTAGCCGGAGATACGCAGTATTTT; CDR3: CASSLKGSLAGDTQYF; J: TRBJ2-3; V: TRBV5-1; size: .; D: .
DNA: TGCACCAGCAACCTCGATTTAGCGAACATTCAGTACTTC; CDR3: CTSNLDLANIQYF; J: TRBJ2-4; V: TRBV4-1; size: .; D: .
DNA: TGTGCCACCACGCAGGGGGGGGATGCAGATACGCAGTATTTT; CDR3: CATTQGGDADTQYF; J: TRBJ2-3; V: TRBV19; size: few; D: .
DNA: TGTGCCAGCAGGGAGCCAAACTCCTACGAGCAGTACTTC; CDR3: CASREPNSYEQYF; J: TRBJ2-7; V: TRBV27; size: .; D: .
DNA: TGTGCCAGCAGCTTAGATCTCGCCGGTGGCTACACCTTC; CDR3: CASSLDLAGGYTF; J: TRBJ1-2; V: TRBV11-2; size: .; D: .
DNA: TGTGCCAGCTCACCACCATCGGGAGGGAGAAGTGAGCAGTTCTTC; CDR3: CASSPPSGGRSEQFF; J: TRBJ2-1; V: TRBV18; size: few; D: TRBD2
DNA: TGTGCCAGTAGTATAGACGGCAGATTGAGGGCGTATGGCTACACCTTC; CDR3: CASSIDGRLRAYGYTF; J: TRBJ1-2; V: TRBV19; size: once; D: .
DNA: TGTGCCAGCAGCTGGGGGACAGGGGCGCGGGGTGAGCAGTTCTTC; CDR3: CASSWGTGARGEQFF; J: TRBJ2-1; V: TRBV5-8; size: .; D: TRBD1
DNA: TGTGCCAGCAGCCCTTCACTAGCGGGAGTTACGAATGAGCAGTTCTTC; CDR3: CASSPSLAGVTNEQFF; J: TRBJ2-1; V: TRBV28; size: few; D: TRBD2
DNA: TGTGCCAGCAGTGAATATAGCGGAGGGCAGTACTTC; CDR3: CASSEYSGGQYF; J: TRBJ2-7; V: TRBV25-1; size: few; D: .
DNA: TGTGCCAGCAGCTTAACGGCGGGAGAGGGTGAGACCCAGTACTTC; CDR3: CASSLTAGEGETQYF; J: TRBJ2-5; V: TRBV7-3; size: .; D: TRBD2
DNA: TGTGCCAGCAGTTTATCGCGGGGCGGGGTTCTGTTTTTT; CDR3: CASSLSRGGVLFF; J: TRBJ1-4; V: TRBV27; size: .; D: .
DNA: TGTGCCAGCAGCTTGAATTTGGGAACGGTTAATAATTCACCCCTCCACTTT; CDR3: CASSLNLGTVNNSPLHF; J: TRBJ1-6; V: TRBV5-6; size: few; D: .
DNA: TGTGCCAGCAGCCCAGAGGTAGCGAGCTCCTACGAGCAGTACTTC; CDR3: CASSPEVASSYEQYF; J: TRBJ2-7; V: TRBV7-6; size: .; D: .
DNA: TGTGCCAGTAGTACCAGGACGGGAAACACTGAAGCTTTCTTT; CDR3: CASSTRTGNTEAFF; J: TRBJ1-1; V: TRBV19; size: large; D: .